This T cell receptor beta chain is drawn from a study of shared clonotypes between healthy human individuals (dated by TCRdb to 2020 to 2022). As for the study more broadly: A couple of women and a few men aged 18 to 49 years were included in the cohort. For each donor, CD4 naive and CD4 memory were each run on three plates, CD8 naive on two plates, and CD8 memory on one plate. To estimate repertoire size and how much clonotypes are shared between individuals, the study performed deep sequencing of blood TCR repertoires from a handful of healthy adults. To increase sequencing depth and limit assay-specific biases, different laboratories used diverse techniques to prepare libraries and sequence TCR repertoires. Between about 0.9 and 10 billion PBMCs per donor were obtained by leukapheresis.

What the work shows at the level of the full study, not this receptor alone: Naive subsets generally had larger estimated clonotype richness than memory subsets. Incomplete sequencing was indicated by rarefaction of sorted-subset datasets, despite the large sequencing depth. Compared with non-shared clonotypes, the clonotypes found in all four sorted-subset donors had higher generation probabilities. Across four donors, approximately 5% of naive CD4, 3.5% of naive CD8, 2% to 2.5% of memory CD4, and over 0.35% of memory CD8 clonotypes were shared. Pairwise subsampling indicated that sequencing depth was expected to affect the degree of clonotype sharing among donors. Because the study included only a small number of donors, the genetic and exposure-history diversity represented was limited. Sampling was limited to blood, and TCR repertoires in tissue likely differ from TCR repertoires in blood.

CDR1 and CDR2, per the germline V gene (reference sequence), are DFQATT and SNEGSKA. Counted from cysteine to phenylalanine, this CDR3 has 11 amino acids. The kept DNA is CDR3 alone, 33 bases in frame from the first base. The donors were healthy, HIV-negative adults with no recently reported acute infections or vaccinations. Every donor was a Caucasian adult living in Nashville, Tennessee, USA. CD4+ T cells were enriched by magnetic negative selection, after which naive cells were positively selected on CD45RA and the negative fraction was taken as the memory subset. After blood collection by leukapheresis, PBMCs were isolated using Ficoll-Histopaque density gradient centrifugation and then cryopreserved in the vapor phase of liquid nitrogen. Analytical flow cytometry was used to check the purity and quantity of every magnetically sorted T cell population. Genomic DNA was isolated from every sorted fraction and measured by UV absorbance on a Nanodrop 2000c.

Note on this clone: Which antigen it targets is not known. Germline is not matched at one junction end, which may reflect a read error.

Using the deep immunoSEQ assay, TCR CDR3 regions were amplified from genomic DNA by multiplex PCR. For each cell subset, the extracted genomic DNA was distributed evenly across all wells of several immunoSEQ 96-well plates, and each plate served as one replicate. For sorted subsets, each replicate PCR was loaded with roughly 190 ng genomic DNA, equivalent to approximately 27,000 T cell genomes. Purified libraries were measured with a Qubit 3.0 fluorometer, size-checked on a Bioanalyzer 2100, and measured again with the KAPA Library Quantification kit. Every immunoSEQ 96-well plate was sequenced on a dedicated single-read 150-cycle Illumina NextSeq 550 flow cell. Turning to the authors' computational methods: Because the immunoSEQ output held only junctional sequences and lacked quality scores, the filtering could not match the filtering applied to full-length reads. Sequences were annotated with PyIR, a Python wrapper for IgBLAST v1.9, and V/J genes and CDR3 were assigned using IMGT germline references. Reads were removed for weak V/J assignments (E-value above 1e-6), missing CDR3, stop codons, out-of-frame junctions, or ambiguous translated residues. V3J clonotypes were defined by identical inferred V gene, J gene, and CDR3 amino acid sequence. Percentage overlap between repertoires was calculated by dividing the number of shared unique clonotypes by the size of the smaller repertoire. Richness of each repertoire was evaluated using RTK rarefaction, the Chao1 estimator, and Recon v2.1 estimates of unobserved clonotypes. For all TCRbeta clonotypes obtained by the gDNA method from a handful of donors, generation probabilities were computed with OLGA. The table was pulled from immuneACCESS by TCRdb, which kept in-frame rearrangements only. Such tables lose some clones; where checked, under half of the loss comes from unresolved V genes, and the rest has no known cause. Clone size and the V and J calls come from that table; the DNA yielded D and trimming. This sample holds a few million clones; approximately 95% were observed only once. The ten most abundant clones make up 0.39% of the sample.

The sample was naive CD4+ T cells from PBMCs. This specimen's cell subset or site label, per the study, means: CD45RA+ positively selected. This clonotype originated in a man aged 18 to 29 in good health. Some clones in this sample may be carry-over from other donors' samples. The sequence links TRBV20-1 to TRBJ2-3; the D gene cannot be resolved reliably. The CDR3 region: CSASLASTRYF. The DNA reads TGCAGTGCTAGCTTGGCTAGTACGCGGTATTTT.